This paragraph reports one T cell receptor (beta chain). These data originate in a study of blood T cell repertoires in COVID-19. About the research overall: Researchers got acute and convalescent COVID-19 samples from the United States, Italy and Spain.

The germline V gene has CDR1 SNHLY and CDR2 FYNNEI. V shed 1 base and J 3 bases; nucleotides not matched to a gene: 3. The CDR3 totals 15 residues. Under the authors' procedure: Reference gene primer amplification gave estimated nucleated cell counts. Produced via immunoSEQ multiplex PCR; TCRdb's table is partial and in-frame only. The DNA gave D and trimming, while V, J and clone size come from that table. There are about 190,000 clones in the sample; 70% to 85% occur only once, and 17% lies in the top ten. Adults between roughly 18 and 95 years of age took part from about two dozen US areas. Grouping used clinical history reported by participants in a survey and questionnaire.

The rearrangement links TRBV2 to TRBJ2-4; 7 bases agree with TRBD2. The receptor was isolated from a woman between 50 and 59 years old who had recovered from COVID-19. The specimen sequenced was PBMCs or T cells enriched from blood (not recorded which). The CDR3 protein is CASSEGGRGKNIQYF. The CDR3 coding sequence is TGTGCCAGCAGTGAAGGAGGGAGGGGCAAAAACATTCAGTACTTC. Full variable domain (rest looked up from reference TRBV2 and TRBJ2-4): EPEVTQTPSHQVTQMGQEVILRCVPISNHLYFYWYRQILGQKVEFLVSFYNNEISEKSEIFDDQFSVERPDGSNFTLKIRSTKLEDSAMYFCASSEGGRGKNIQYFGAGTRLSVL.